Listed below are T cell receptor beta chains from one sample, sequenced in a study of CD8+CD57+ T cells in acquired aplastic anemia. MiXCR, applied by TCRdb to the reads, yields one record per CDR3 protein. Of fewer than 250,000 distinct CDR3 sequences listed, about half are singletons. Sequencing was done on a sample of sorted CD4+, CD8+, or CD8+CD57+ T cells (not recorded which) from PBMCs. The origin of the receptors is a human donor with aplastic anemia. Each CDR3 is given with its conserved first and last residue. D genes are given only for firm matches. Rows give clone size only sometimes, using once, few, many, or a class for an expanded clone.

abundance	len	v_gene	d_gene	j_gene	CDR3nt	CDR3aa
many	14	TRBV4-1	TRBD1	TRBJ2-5	TGCGCCAGCAGCCAAACACAGGGGGTTGGGACCCAGTACTTC	CASSQTQGVGTQYF
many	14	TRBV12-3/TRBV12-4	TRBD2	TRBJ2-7	TGTGCCAGCAGTTTCGGACGGGGGGTCTTCGAGCAGTACTTC	CASSFGRGVFEQYF
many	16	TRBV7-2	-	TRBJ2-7	TGTGCCAGCAGCTTTCCTAGACAGGTACCTTCCTACGAGCAGTACTTC	CASSFPRQVPSYEQYF
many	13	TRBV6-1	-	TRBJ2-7	TGTGCCAGCCGCAGGGCGAGCTCCTACGAGCAGTACTTC	CASRRASSYEQYF
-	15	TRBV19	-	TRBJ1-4	TGTGCCAGTAGGGGATCCGACAGGTCAGGCGAAAAACTGTTTTTT	CASRGSDRSGEKLFF
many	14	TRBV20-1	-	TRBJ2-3	TGCAGTGCTAGTGGGCGGGGTCCCACAGATACGCAGTATTTT	CSASGRGPTDTQYF
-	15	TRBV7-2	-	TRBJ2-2	TGTGCCAGCAGCTTAAACCAGGGACCCTCGGGTGAGCTGTTTTTT	CASSLNQGPSGELFF
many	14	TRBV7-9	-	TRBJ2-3	TGTGCCAGCAGCTTCTCCGACAGGCCAGATACGCAGTATTTT	CASSFSDRPDTQYF
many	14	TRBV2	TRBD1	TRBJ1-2	TGTGCCAGCATTATACAGGGGGCAGCCAATGGCTACACCTTC	CASIIQGAANGYTF
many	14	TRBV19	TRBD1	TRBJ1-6	TGTGCCAGTAAGTCCAGACAGGGAAGATCACCCCTCCACTTT	CASKSRQGRSPLHF
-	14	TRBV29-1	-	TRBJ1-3	TGCAGCGTTAGCGGGGCCGGGACTGGAAACACCATATATTTT	CSVSGAGTGNTIYF
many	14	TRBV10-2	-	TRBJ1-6	TGCGCCAGCAGTGAGGCTGTTCGAAGGGAACCCCTCCACTTT	CASSEAVRREPLHF
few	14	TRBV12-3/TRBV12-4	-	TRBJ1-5	TGTGCCAGCAGAATCGGACAGCCCAATCAGCCCCAGCATTTT	CASRIGQPNQPQHF
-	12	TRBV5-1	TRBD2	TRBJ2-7	TGCGCCAGCAGCACCCATAGCGGGGAGCAGTACTTC	CASSTHSGEQYF
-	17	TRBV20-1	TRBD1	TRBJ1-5	TGCAGTGCTAGAAACCCGGGACAGGGGGGCGCAAATCAGCCCCAGCATTTT	CSARNPGQGGANQPQHF
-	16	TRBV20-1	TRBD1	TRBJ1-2	TGCAGTGCTAGAGATGGGACAGGGGCCCTATCCTATGGCTACACCTTC	CSARDGTGALSYGYTF
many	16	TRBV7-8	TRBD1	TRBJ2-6	TGTGCCAGCAGCGAAAACAGGGGAGCTGGGGCCAACGTCCTGACTTTC	CASSENRGAGANVLTF
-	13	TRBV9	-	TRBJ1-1	TGTGCCAGCGCCAACAACAGGGAAACTGAAGCTTTCTTT	CASANNRETEAFF
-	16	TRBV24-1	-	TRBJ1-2	TGTGCCACCAGTGACCGGTGGACGGAAGCTAACTATGGCTACACCTTC	CATSDRWTEANYGYTF
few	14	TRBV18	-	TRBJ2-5	TGTGCCAGCTCACCACAAGGAGTCGGAGAGACCCAGTACTTC	CASSPQGVGETQYF
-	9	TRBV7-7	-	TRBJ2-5	TGTGCCAGCAGCCAGACCCAGTACTTC	CASSQTQYF
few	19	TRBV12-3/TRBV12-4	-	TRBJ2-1	TGTGCCAGCAGTTTAAGGTCGACGGGGGGCCTTAGCTCCTACAATGAGCAGTTCTTC	CASSLRSTGGLSSYNEQFF
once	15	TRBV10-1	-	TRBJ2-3	TGCGCCAGCAGTGAGTCTAGCGTGGCCACAGATACGCAGTATTTT	CASSESSVATDTQYF
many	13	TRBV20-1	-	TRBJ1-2	TGCAGTGCTAGTTTACAGAATAACTATGGCTACACCTTC	CSASLQNNYGYTF
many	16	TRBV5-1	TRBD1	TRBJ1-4	TGCGCCAGCAGCTGGGGGACAGGGGATGGGGATGAAAAACTGTTTTTT	CASSWGTGDGDEKLFF
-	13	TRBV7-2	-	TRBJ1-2	TGTGCCAGCAGCTTTACAGGGACGAATGGCTACACCTTC	CASSFTGTNGYTF
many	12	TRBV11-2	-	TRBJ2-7	TGTGCCAGCAGCTCCGACGGGACGGGGCAGTACTTC	CASSSDGTGQYF
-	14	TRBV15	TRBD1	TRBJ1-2	TGTGCCACCAGAAAAGACAGGGGAGTCTATGGCTACACCTTC	CATRKDRGVYGYTF
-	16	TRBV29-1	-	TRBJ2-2	TGCAGCGTTGAAAAGGAGACAATCAGTAACACCGGGGAGCTGTTTTTT	CSVEKETISNTGELFF
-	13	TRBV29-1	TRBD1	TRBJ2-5	TGCAGCGTCCGACAGGGGGGGGAAGAGACCCAGTACTTC	CSVRQGGEETQYF
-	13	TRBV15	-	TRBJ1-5	TGTGCCACCAGCAGAGATCAGGTCCAGCCCCAGCATTTT	CATSRDQVQPQHF
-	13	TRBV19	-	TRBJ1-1	TGTGCCAGTAGTATAGTCCTGAACACTGAAGCTTTCTTT	CASSIVLNTEAFF
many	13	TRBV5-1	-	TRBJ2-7	TGTGCCAGCAGCTTGGGGACTGGCTACGAGCAGTACTTC	CASSLGTGYEQYF
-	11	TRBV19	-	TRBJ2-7	TGTGCCAGTAGTACGGGGATCGAGCAGTACTTC	CASSTGIEQYF
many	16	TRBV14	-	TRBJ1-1	TGTGCCAGCAGCCATGCCGGGAGAGACATGAACACTGAAGCTTTCTTT	CASSHAGRDMNTEAFF
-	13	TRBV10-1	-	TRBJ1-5	TGCGCCAGCAGTGTTGCCGTTGATCAGCCCCAGCATTTT	CASSVAVDQPQHF
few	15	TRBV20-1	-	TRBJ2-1	TGCAGTGCTAGTGTCGGCCGGAGCTCCTACAATGAGCAGTTCTTC	CSASVGRSSYNEQFF
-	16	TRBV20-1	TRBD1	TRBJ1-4	TGCAGTGCTAGAGACCCTTACAGGGGTGGGAATGAAAAACTGTTTTTT	CSARDPYRGGNEKLFF